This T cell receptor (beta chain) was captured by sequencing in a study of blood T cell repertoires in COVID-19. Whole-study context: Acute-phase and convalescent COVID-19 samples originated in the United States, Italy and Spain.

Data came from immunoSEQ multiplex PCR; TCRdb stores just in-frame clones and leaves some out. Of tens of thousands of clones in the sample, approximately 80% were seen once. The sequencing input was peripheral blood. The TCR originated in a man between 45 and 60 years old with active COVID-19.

CDR3 sequence reads: CASSLPRGTSHDYGYTF. The CDR3 nucleotides read TGTGCCAGCAGCCTACCACGCGGGACCTCCCACGACTATGGCTACACCTTC. This chain uses TRBV7-2 with TRBJ1-2; D perhaps matches TRBD1 (5 bases). Germline V gene sequence: CDR1 SGHTA, CDR2 FQGNSA. Trimming took off 5 bases at V and 3 bases at J, with 22 bases between the two ends. The CDR3 is 17 amino acids.